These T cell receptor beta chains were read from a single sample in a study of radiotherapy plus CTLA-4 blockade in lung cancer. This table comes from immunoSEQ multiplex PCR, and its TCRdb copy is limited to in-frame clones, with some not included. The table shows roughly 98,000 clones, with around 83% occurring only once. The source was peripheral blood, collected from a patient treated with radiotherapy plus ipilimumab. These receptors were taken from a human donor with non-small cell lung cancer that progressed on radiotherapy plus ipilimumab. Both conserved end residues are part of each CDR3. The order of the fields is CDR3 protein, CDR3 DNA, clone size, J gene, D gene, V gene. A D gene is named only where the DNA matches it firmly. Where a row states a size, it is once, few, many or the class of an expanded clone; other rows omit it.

CASSPLTGGTEAFF	TGTGCCAGCTCACCTCTAACAGGGGGCACTGAAGCTTTCTTT	-	TRBJ1-1	TRBD1	TRBV18
CASSLDLLARGETQYF	TGTGCCAGCAGCTTAGACCTACTAGCGAGGGGAGAGACCCAGTACTTC	-	TRBJ2-5	TRBD2	TRBV7-6
CATSREGTSGQETQYF	TGTGCCACCAGCAGAGAGGGGACTAGCGGCCAAGAGACCCAGTACTTC	few	TRBJ2-5	TRBD2	TRBV15
CASSLGLSGNTIYF	TGTGCCAGCAGTTTGGGTCTCTCTGGAAACACCATATATTTT	few	TRBJ1-3	-	TRBV28
CASSQDGAVDGYTF	TGCGCCAGCAGCCAAGATGGGGCAGTCGATGGCTACACCTTC	-	TRBJ1-2	-	TRBV4-1
CAISERTNEKLFF	TGTGCCATCAGTGAGAGGACTAATGAAAAACTGTTTTTT	-	TRBJ1-4	-	TRBV10-3
CASSMGQGTDTQYF	TGTGCCAGCAGCATGGGACAGGGCACAGATACGCAGTATTTT	-	TRBJ2-3	TRBD1	TRBV9
CASSLLAF	TGTGCCAGCAGCCTACTGGCCTTC	-	TRBJ2-7	-	TRBV7-3
CASSGQGAGYGYTF	TGTGCCAGCAGTGGACAGGGGGCAGGGTATGGCTACACCTTC	few	TRBJ1-2	TRBD1	TRBV6-5
CASSSPPGGVFGRRAFF	TGCGCCAGCAGCTCCCCCCCCGGGGGGGTTTTCGGCAGAAGAGCTTTCTTT	-	TRBJ1-1	-	TRBV5-1
CASSQEVARETQYF	TGTGCCAGCAGCCAAGAGGTGGCCCGGGAGACCCAGTACTTC	-	TRBJ2-5	-	TRBV4-2
CASSQDKGTYTDTQYF	TGTGCCAGCAGCCAAGATAAGGGAACCTACACAGATACGCAGTATTTT	-	TRBJ2-3	-	TRBV14
CASSRPHLGSEQYF	TGTGCCAGCAGCCGCCCCCATCTAGGATCCGAGCAGTACTTC	-	TRBJ2-7	-	TRBV7-2
CASSQAGGAPATNEKLFF	TGTGCCAGCAGCCAAGCAGGGGGCGCCCCTGCAACTAATGAAAAACTGTTTTTT	-	TRBJ1-4	TRBD1	TRBV4-2
CASSVPSAGELFF	TGTGCCAGCAGTGTTCCTTCGGCTGGGGAGCTGTTTTTT	-	TRBJ2-2	-	TRBV27
CAISAGTDYGYTF	TGTGCCATCAGCGCCGGGACAGACTATGGCTACACCTTC	few	TRBJ1-2	TRBD1	TRBV10-3
CASSAGRWETQYF	TGTGCCAGCAGCGCAGGACGGTGGGAGACCCAGTACTTC	once	TRBJ2-5	-	TRBV7-2
CASSLGSGGQYF	TGTGCCAGCAGCTTGGGTTCCGGTGGGCAGTACTTC	-	TRBJ2-7	-	TRBV5-5